This T cell receptor (beta chain) was captured by sequencing in a study of shared clonotypes between healthy human individuals. Study-level findings and limits: Larger estimated richness was generally recorded for naive subsets relative to memory subsets.

Investigators divided CD4+ cells into CD45RA+ naive and CD45RA-negative memory subsets. CDR3 size: 15 residues. CDR1 SGHTA and CDR2 FQGNSA come from the germline V gene. The V and J ends lost 1 base and 2 bases respectively, with 10 bases between them. Remarks on this clone: The antigen remains unidentified.

Generated by immunoSEQ multiplex PCR, the TCRdb table keeps only in-frame clones and is missing some. The sample comprises a few million clones, less than 95% of which are singletons, and approximately 0.41% rests with the top ten. The chain employs TRBV7-2 and TRBJ2-3, with TRBD2 as a possible D gene (6 bases). The TCR was taken from a man in his late teens or twenties in good health. Some clones in this sample may be carry-over from other donors' samples. Sequenced: naive CD4+ T cells from PBMCs. Subset specified: CD45RA+ positively selected. CDR3 DNA sequence: TGTGCCAGCAGCTTAGTTGGCGGGGTCACAGATACGCAGTATTTT. Its protein product is CASSLVGGVTDTQYF.